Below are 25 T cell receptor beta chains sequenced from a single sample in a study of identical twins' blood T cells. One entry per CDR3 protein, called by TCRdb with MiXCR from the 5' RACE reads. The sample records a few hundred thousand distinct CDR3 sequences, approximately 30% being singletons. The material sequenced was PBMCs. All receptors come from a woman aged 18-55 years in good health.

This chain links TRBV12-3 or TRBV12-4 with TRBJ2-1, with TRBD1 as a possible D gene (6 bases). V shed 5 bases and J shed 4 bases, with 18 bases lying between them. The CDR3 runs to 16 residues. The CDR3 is CASSPLGADSYNEQFF. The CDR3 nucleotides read TGTGCCAGCAGTCCCTTGGGGGCGGATTCTTACAATGAGCAGTTCTTC.

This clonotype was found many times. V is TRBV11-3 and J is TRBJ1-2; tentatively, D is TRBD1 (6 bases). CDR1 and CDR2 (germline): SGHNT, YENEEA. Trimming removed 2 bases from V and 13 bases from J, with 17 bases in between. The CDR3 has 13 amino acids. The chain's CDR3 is CASSLSAGDSFTF. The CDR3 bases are TGTGCCAGCAGCTTATCGGCAGGGGATTCGTTCACCTTC.

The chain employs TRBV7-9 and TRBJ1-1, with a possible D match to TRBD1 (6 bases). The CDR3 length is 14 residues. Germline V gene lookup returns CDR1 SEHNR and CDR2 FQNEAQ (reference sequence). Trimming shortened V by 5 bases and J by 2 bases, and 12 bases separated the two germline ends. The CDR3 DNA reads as TGTGCCAGCAGCCAAGGACAGTTCAACACTGAAGCTTTCTTT. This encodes CASSQGQFNTEAFF.

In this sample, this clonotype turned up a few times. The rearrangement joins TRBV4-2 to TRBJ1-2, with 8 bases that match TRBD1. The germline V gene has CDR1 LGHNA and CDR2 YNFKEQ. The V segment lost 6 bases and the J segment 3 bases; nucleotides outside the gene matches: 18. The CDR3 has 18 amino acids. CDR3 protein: CASRSTRGQADRDYGYTF. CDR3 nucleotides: TGTGCCAGCAGGAGTACGCGGGGACAGGCGGACAGGGACTATGGCTACACCTTC.

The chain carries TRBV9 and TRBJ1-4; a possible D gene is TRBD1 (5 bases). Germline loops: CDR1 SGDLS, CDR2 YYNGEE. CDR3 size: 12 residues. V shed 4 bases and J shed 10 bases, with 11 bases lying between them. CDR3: CASSPFGAKLFF. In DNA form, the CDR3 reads TGTGCCAGCAGCCCGTTCGGGGCAAAACTGTTTTTT.

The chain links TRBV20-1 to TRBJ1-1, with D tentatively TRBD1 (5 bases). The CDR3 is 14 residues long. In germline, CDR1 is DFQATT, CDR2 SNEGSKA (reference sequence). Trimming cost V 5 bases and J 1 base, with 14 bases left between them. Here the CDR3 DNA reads TGCAGTGCTCGACTCGCAGGGCCGAACACTGAAGCTTTCTTT. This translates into CSARLAGPNTEAFF.

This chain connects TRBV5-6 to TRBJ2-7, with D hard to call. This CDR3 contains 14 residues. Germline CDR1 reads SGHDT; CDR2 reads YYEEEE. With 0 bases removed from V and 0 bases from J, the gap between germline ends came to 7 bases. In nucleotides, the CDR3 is TGTGCCAGCAGCTTGGTTTTCAGCTCCTACGAGCAGTACTTC. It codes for CASSLVFSSYEQYF.

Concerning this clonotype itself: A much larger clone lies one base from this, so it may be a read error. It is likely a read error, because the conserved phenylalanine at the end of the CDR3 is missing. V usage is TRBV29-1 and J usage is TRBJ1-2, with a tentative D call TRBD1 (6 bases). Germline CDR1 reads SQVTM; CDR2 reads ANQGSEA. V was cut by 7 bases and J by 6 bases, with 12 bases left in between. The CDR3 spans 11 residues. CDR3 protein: CSEGGTHGYTV. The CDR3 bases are TGCAGCGAAGGGGGAACCCATGGCTACACCGTC.

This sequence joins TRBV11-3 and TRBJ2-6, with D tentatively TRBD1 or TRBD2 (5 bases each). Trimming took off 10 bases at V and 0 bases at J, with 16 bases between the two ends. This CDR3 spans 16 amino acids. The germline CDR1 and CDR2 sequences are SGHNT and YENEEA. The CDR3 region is CATFGTAFSGANVLTF. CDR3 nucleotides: TGTGCCACCTTCGGGACGGCGTTCTCTGGGGCCAACGTCCTGACTTTC.

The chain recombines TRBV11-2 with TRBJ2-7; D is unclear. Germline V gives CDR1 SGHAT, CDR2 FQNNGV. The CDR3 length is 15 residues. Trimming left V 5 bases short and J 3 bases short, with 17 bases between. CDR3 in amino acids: CASSPLRVAVYEQYF. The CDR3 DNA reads TGTGCCAGCAGCCCCCTTCGTGTGGCGGTCTACGAGCAGTACTTC.

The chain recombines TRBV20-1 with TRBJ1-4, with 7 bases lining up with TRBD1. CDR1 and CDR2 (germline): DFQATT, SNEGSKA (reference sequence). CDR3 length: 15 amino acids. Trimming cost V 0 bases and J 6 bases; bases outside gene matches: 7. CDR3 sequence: CSARDSGTEHEKLFF. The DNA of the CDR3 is TGCAGTGCTAGAGACTCCGGGACAGAGCATGAAAAACTGTTTTTT.

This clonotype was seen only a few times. The CDR3 protein is CSARGGLSKNIQYF. CDR3 DNA: TGCAGTGCTAGAGGTGGGCTATCCAAAAACATTCAGTACTTC. The chain recombines TRBV20-1 with TRBJ2-4; unclear D gene. CDR3 length equals 14 residues. Trimming removed 1 base from V and 2 bases from J, with 9 bases in between. CDR1 and CDR2 (germline): DFQATT, SNEGSKA (reference sequence).

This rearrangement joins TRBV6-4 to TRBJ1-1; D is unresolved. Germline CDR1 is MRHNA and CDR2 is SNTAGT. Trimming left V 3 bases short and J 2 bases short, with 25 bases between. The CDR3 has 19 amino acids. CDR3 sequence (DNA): TGTGCCAGCAGTGATCCCGACGTGCTCTCAAACGTAGGAAACACTGAAGCTTTCTTT. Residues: CASSDPDVLSNVGNTEAFF.

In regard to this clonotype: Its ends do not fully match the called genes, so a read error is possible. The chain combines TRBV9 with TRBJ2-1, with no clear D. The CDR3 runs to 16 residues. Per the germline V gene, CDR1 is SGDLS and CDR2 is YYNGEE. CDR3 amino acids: CVSSVRSTFSYNEQFF. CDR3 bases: TGTGTCAGCAGTGTGCGTAGCACCTTCTCCTACAATGAGCAGTTCTTC.

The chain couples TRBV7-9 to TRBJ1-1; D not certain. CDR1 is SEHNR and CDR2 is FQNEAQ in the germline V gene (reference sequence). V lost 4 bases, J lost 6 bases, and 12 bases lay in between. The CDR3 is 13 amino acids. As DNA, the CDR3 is TGTGCCAGCAGCTCCCCGGAGCTCTCTGAAGCTTTCTTT. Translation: CASSSPELSEAFF.

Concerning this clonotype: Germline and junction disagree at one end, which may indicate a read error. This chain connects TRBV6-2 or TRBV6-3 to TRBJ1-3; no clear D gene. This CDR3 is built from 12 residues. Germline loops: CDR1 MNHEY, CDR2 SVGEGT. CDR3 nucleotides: TGTGCCAGCAGTTTATCTGGAGACACCATATATTTT. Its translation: CASSLSGDTIYF.

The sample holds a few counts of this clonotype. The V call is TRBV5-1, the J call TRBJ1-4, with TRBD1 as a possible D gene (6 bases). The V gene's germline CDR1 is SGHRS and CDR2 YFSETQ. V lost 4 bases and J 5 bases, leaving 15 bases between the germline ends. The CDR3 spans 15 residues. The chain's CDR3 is CASSPGGGWNEKLFF. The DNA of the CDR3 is TGCGCCAGCAGCCCAGGAGGGGGTTGGAATGAAAAACTGTTTTTT.

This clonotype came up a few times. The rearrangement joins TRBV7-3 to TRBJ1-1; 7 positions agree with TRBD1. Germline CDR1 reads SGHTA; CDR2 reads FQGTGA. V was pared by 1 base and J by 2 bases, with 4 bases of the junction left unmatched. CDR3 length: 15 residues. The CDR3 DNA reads TGTGCCAGCAGCTTAAGCGGGACAGATAACACTGAAGCTTTCTTT. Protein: CASSLSGTDNTEAFF. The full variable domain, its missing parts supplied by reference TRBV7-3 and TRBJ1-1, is GAGVSQTPSNKVTEKGKYVELRCDPISGHTALYWYRQSLGQGPEFLIYFQGTGAADDSGLPNDRFFAVRPEGSVSTLKIQRTERGDSAVYLCASSLSGTDNTEAFFGQGTRLTVV.

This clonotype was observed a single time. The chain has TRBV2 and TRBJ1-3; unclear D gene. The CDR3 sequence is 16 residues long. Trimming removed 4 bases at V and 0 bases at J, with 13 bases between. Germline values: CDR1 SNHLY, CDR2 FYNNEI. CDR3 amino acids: CASSVWQARSGNTIYF. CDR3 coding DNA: TGTGCCAGCAGTGTATGGCAGGCCCGCTCTGGAAACACCATATATTTT. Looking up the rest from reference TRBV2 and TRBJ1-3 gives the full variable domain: EPEVTQTPSHQVTQMGQEVILRCVPISNHLYFYWYRQILGQKVEFLVSFYNNEISEKSEIFDDQFSVERPDGSNFTLKIRSTKLEDSAMYFCASSVWQARSGNTIYFGEGSWLTVV.

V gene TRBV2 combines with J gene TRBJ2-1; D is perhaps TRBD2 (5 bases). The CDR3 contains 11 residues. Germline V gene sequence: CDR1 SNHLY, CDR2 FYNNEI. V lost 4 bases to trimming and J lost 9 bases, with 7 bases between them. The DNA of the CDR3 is TGTGCCAGCAGTGGTGAGGGTGAGCAGTTCTTC. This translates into CASSGEGEQFF. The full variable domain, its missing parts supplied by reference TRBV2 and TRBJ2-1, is EPEVTQTPSHQVTQMGQEVILRCVPISNHLYFYWYRQILGQKVEFLVSFYNNEISEKSEIFDDQFSVERPDGSNFTLKIRSTKLEDSAMYFCASSGEGEQFFGPGTRLTVL.

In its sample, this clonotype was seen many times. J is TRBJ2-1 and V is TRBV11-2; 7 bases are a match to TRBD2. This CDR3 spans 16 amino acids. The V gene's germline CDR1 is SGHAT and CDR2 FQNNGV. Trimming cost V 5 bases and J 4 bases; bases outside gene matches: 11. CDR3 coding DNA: TGTGCCAGCAGCAGGACCGGGACTACCTTTTACAATGAGCAGTTCTTC. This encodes CASSRTGTTFYNEQFF. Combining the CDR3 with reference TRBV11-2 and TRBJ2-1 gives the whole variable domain EAGVAQSPRYKIIEKRQSVAFWCNPISGHATLYWYQQILGQGPKLLIQFQNNGVVDDSQLPKDRFSAERLKGVDSTLKIQPAKLEDSAVYLCASSRTGTTFYNEQFFGPGTRLTVL.

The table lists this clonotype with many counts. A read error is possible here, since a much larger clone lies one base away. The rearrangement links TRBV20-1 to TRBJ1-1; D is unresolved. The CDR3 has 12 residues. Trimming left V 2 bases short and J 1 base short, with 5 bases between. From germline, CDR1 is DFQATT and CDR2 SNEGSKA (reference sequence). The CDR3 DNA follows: TGCAGTGCTAGAAAGGGGAACACTGAAGCTTTCTTT. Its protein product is CSARKGNTEAFF.

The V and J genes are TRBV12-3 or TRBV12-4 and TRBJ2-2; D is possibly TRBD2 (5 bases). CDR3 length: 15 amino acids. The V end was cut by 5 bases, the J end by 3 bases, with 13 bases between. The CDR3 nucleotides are TGTGCCAGCAGTGCCGTGGTGCGGGACACCGGGGAGCTGTTTTTT. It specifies CASSAVVRDTGELFF.

The CDR3 DNA is TGTGCCAGCACCGAGGGGGTTCGCTGTCGACTCGAAGCTTTCTTT. Translation gives CASTEGVRCRLEAFF. The rearrangement joins TRBV6-2 or TRBV6-3 to TRBJ1-1, with a tentative D call TRBD1 (6 bases). Germline assignment: CDR1 MNHEY and CDR2 SVGEGT. The CDR3 is 15 residues long. Trimming shortened V by 7 bases and J by 8 bases, and 23 bases separated the two germline ends.

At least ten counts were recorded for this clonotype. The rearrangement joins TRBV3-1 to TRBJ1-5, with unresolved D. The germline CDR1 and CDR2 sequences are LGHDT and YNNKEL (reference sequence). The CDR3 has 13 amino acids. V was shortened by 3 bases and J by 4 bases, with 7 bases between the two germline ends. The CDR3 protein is CASSQTGNQPQHF. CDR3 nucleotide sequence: TGTGCCAGCAGCCAGACGGGAAATCAGCCCCAGCATTTT.